The sequence of this T cell receptor (beta chain) was determined in a study of Graves' ophthalmopathy and Graves' hyperthyroidism. The V segment lost 8 bases and the J segment 7 bases; nucleotides outside the gene matches: 8. The CDR3 runs 13 residues. Beta-chain TCR CDR3 regions were amplified from RNA transcripts. The first round was an RT-PCR with HTBI primers, and the second round was a multiplex PCR. TCRdb independently ran MiXCR on the multiplex PCR reads; one entry per CDR3 protein. This table holds 900,000 to 1,200,000 distinct CDR3 sequences, around a third found once. This clonotype was found many times.

The sample taken for sequencing was peripheral blood or thyroid tissue (not recorded which). The chain carries TRBV12-3 or TRBV12-4 and TRBJ1-5, with 7 positions matching TRBD1. The clonotype comes from an adult man with Graves' hyperthyroidism. The CDR3 DNA sequence: TGTGCCAGCCGTCAGGGGGAGAGGCAGCCCCAGCATTTT. Translating gives CASRQGERQPQHF.